This TCR beta chain was recovered during a study of cytomegalovirus exposure and HLA in healthy donors (dated by TCRdb to 2016 to 2017). Study-level background: According to an earlier analysis of around 600 of the donors, 200 million or so T cells yielded 90 million to 140 million unique TCR beta sequences and roughly 280 Gb of sequence data. About five DR-DQ haplotypes were treated as single units for association and clustering because of strong linkage in the cohort. Every repertoire in the discovery cohort had been generated on one and the same sequencing platform. Using immunosequencing, the study profiled T cell repertoires from about 610 subjects and related those repertoires to cytomegalovirus serostatus. An earlier analysis of approximately 580 of the donors used high-throughput TCR beta sequencing to judge whether each TCR beta V gene segment behaved as functional or pseudogenic. Along with the roughly 670-subject first cohort, a separate validation cohort of around 120 different subjects was used. The aim of the study was to test whether cataloging public T cell receptors could identify signatures of past pathogen exposure. An early release covering more than 500 HLA-typed donors comprised 300 to 350 gigabases of sequencing data and 85 million or so unique TCR sequences. Among the roughly 390 genotyped donors, around 81% belonged to the genetic ancestry cluster associated with self-reported Caucasian donors. Among some 400 genotyped donors of the cohort, an average of roughly 240,000 unique TCR beta nucleotide sequences were sequenced per donor, about a sixth of them non-productive. A later analysis re-examined previously published TCR beta repertoires from 610 or so donors and added high-resolution HLA genotyping to investigate patterns of TCR occurrence. To predict cytomegalovirus infection status, the study combined high-throughput TCR immunosequencing, statistical association of individual TCRs with disease status, and machine learning. Alongside the repertoire data, information on donor age, sex, ethnicity and CMV serostatus was compiled. The number of donors typed differed by locus, with 629-630 for A, B, C, DRB1 and DQB1, roughly 520 for DQA1, 606 for DPA1, and around 460 for DPB1. In the later analysis, no new phenotypic data were used to find candidate immune exposures; instead, reliance was placed on TCR beta sequences and their occurrence across donors. HLA typing covered class I and class II loci at four-digit resolution. A later genetic analysis took genome-wide SNP genotypes for about three fifths of the 666 donors and used that subset as a discovery cohort.

With respect to this clone: Which antigen it targets is not known. No much larger clonotype is one base removed from it; base qualities were not supplied.

Sequences SGHVS (CDR1) and FQNEAQ (CDR2) are obtained from the germline V gene. Counted from cysteine to phenylalanine, this CDR3 has 17 amino acids. Only the CDR3 part of the read is kept: 51 bases, read in frame from the first base. V loses 5 bases at its end and J loses 6 bases; junction bases beyond the gene matches: 15. The receptor library was made with the immunoSEQ multiplex PCR assay. For the multiplex PCR, a mixture combining 60 forward primers for TCR Vbeta segments and 13 reverse primers for TCR Jbeta segments was used. A multiplex PCR assay on genomic DNA amplified the CDR3 region of rearranged TCR beta genes. On the Illumina HiSeq System, the amplified TCR beta libraries were sequenced as 87-base-pair reads. Processing in the source paper ran as follows. In a later analysis, about 80 million unique TCR beta chains were counted across the 650 to 750 repertoires, and roughly 10 million of these chains were shared by at least two donors. Raw reads were error-corrected and collapsed into unique sequences with a nearest-neighbor algorithm that merged closely related sequences to remove PCR and sequencing errors. Alignment of CDR3 sequences to IMGT reference sequences was used to assign V, D and J gene segments. For a sequence to be retained, a match of at least six nucleotides was required to both a V gene segment and a J gene segment. Rearrangements were classified as productive when the CDR3 lacked stop codons and remained in frame with V and J, and all other rearrangements were classified as non-productive. Following IMGT convention, CDR3 was defined as the stretch from the second conserved V-encoded cysteine up to the conserved J-encoded phenylalanine. Sequences without an unambiguous match to a single V gene segment were excluded from the earlier analysis of almost 600 of the donors. In an earlier analysis of several hundred of the donors, V segments were called functional above 56.7% productive rearrangements and were called segregating when the between-donor standard deviation exceeded 5%. A statistical classification framework was built for diagnosing cytomegalovirus status from the catalog of TCR beta chain sequences. V and J gene assignment, in a later analysis, came from comparing TCR nucleotide sequences with IMGT/GENE-DB human TR gene sequences. In a later analysis, CDR3 sequences and most-parsimonious VDJ recombination scenarios were assigned using the TCRdist pipeline. In a later analysis, every TCR beta chain was defined by the combination of its CDR3 amino acid sequence and its V-gene family, and reads without a unique V-gene family were dropped. A later analysis removed nearly 600 highly shared, low-generation-probability nucleotide sequences to deal with suspected cross-contamination and a sequencing artifact. In a later analysis, a clonal expansion index was calculated for each public chain from normalized within-repertoire ranks of inferred template counts. In a later analysis, generation probabilities were computed using a VDJ recombination model fitted to out-of-frame rearrangements, and the results were checked against IGoR. In a later analysis, TCR-TCR, TCR-HLA and TCR-CMV co-occurrence was scored with hypergeometric tests, and a repertoire-size bias correction was applied to TCR pairs. In a later analysis, false discovery rates were estimated by permuting HLA or CMV assignments 20 times. A later analysis grouped co-occurring TCRs with DBSCAN, adding TCRdist sequence similarity when clustering within HLA-allele-positive subsets. Repertoires with fewer than 30,000 or more than 120,000 public chains were left out of co-occurrence clustering, as were about 5 repertoires with anomalous nucleotide sharing. This is the immuneACCESS table as TCRdb keeps it, with only in-frame sequences that have V and J called. A part of the clones is gone; compared with another copy, unresolved V genes explain less than half, and the rest is unexplained. V and J calls and clone size come straight from that table; D and trimming were deduced from the DNA. The sample table shows 100,000 to 150,000 clones, and approximately 80% are seen once. Clones ranked in the top ten supply less than 4.5% of the sample.

Findings and caveats that apply to the study as a whole: Most TCR sequences were observed very rarely across donors, whereas some public TCRs were present in many individuals. The classifier was reported to diagnose cytomegalovirus status with high specificity and sensitivity in both the original and validation cohorts. Because counts were too low, around 17 rarely observed V segments, including chromosome 9 orphons, were left out of the earlier analysis of 587 of the donors. In an earlier analysis of fewer than 700 of the donors, most TCR beta V segments appeared in productive rearrangements about 90% or about 30% of the time, broadly matching IMGT annotations. Linkage disequilibrium might explain the correlated functional status among segregating V segments, but an unknown experimental factor could not be ruled out. For the cohort, immune exposure information was limited to CMV serostatus. A further reported finding was that TCR beta sequences accurately predicted the HLA-A and HLA-B alleles for most subjects in the first cohort. A later analysis found that TCR association rates varied across HLA loci, with DRB1 alleles showing the most associated TCRs and HLA-C alleles the fewest. Compared with equally common non-associated chains, HLA-associated TCR beta chains in a later analysis were more clonally expanded and had lower generation probabilities. The authors suggested that the approach could potentially be generalized to other disease states and immunological phenotypes. In a later genetic analysis, a missense DCLRE1C variant was associated with V-gene and J-gene trimming of TCR beta chains, and the association was replicated in an independent cohort. Strong co-occurrence of HLA alleles, especially DR and DQ, made assigning TCR associations to individual alleles difficult. The study gave a list of 150 to 200 TCR beta chains associated with cytomegalovirus. Some IMGT-functional V segments, including TRBV6-2 and TRBV6-3, could not be distinguished by the 87-base-pair reads and were therefore excluded. In vitro tests confirmed that a few of the cytomegalovirus-associated TCR beta chains recognize cytomegalovirus antigens. At a false discovery rate of 0.05, a later analysis linked some 17,000 TCR beta sequences to specific HLA alleles. Most CMV-associated TCR beta chains appeared to be HLA-restricted in a later analysis, and the HLA associations seemed to be driven largely by CMV exposure. A later genetic analysis reported fewer N-insertions in productive TCRs among donors in an Asian-associated ancestry cluster than the approximately 670-donor mean. Presence/absence analyses assumed roughly uniform sequencing depth across donors, an assumption that may not hold. According to a later analysis, parvovirus B19, influenza, CMV and Epstein-Barr virus appeared linked to several top co-occurrence clusters. A cluster of highly shared sequence variants was judged likely to be a technical artifact of the sequencing pipeline. This cohort had only TCR beta chains sequenced, and the lack of alpha or paired-chain data limited which features could be detected. Because HLA typing was missing for some donors at each locus, association tests included only the typed subset.

The cohort consisted of some 730 healthy bone marrow donors. At the time of sampling, every cohort member was nominally healthy, though immune exposures that went unrecorded were likely present. The donor tested CMV seronegative and was one of the 352 seronegative cohort members. Every donor gave a peripheral blood sample, and the peripheral blood mononuclear cells from that sample were used for TCR beta sequencing. Genomic DNA extraction from the blood cell samples was performed with the Qiagen DNeasy Blood Extraction Kit. What was sequenced was PBMCs. The rearranged chain carries TRBV7-8 and TRBJ2-2; 7 middle bases align to TRBD1. This clonotype originated in a man aged 40-50 years in good health and CMV-seronegative. For the CDR3, the sequence is CASSLILGGAFAGELFF. The nucleotide sequence reads as follows: TGTGCCAGCAGCCTAATCTTAGGGGGCGCTTTCGCCGGGGAGCTGTTTTTT. Reference TRBV7-8 and TRBJ2-2 genes cover what lies past the CDR3, so the full variable domain is GAGVSQSPRYKVAKRGQDVALRCDPISGHVSLFWYQQALGQGPEFLTYFQNEAQLDKSGLPSDRFFAERPEGSVSTLKIQRTQQEDSAVYLCASSLILGGAFAGELFFGEGSRLTVL.